These 3 T cell receptor beta chains originate from one sample sequenced in a study of PD-1 blockade in classical Hodgkin lymphoma. Time point here: cycle 4 day 1 (C4D1), after 6 weeks of nivolumab. Every one of the patients relapsed after autologous stem cell transplantation (brentuximab vedotin exposure was variable). Researchers report purifying CD4+ T cells from thawed PBMCs by magnetic negative selection. The assay was immunoSEQ multiplex PCR, and TCRdb's table has in-frame clones only and misses some. The sample has more than 10,000 clones, about nine tenths seen once; the top ten hold approximately 0.88%. The sample here was CD4+ T cells from blood, taken before the fourth cycle of nivolumab. The source is a human donor with classical Hodgkin lymphoma.

The V gene is TRBV11-3, the J gene TRBJ2-6, with D perhaps TRBD2 (6 bases). V shed 5 bases and J shed 3 bases, with 14 bases lying between them. Looked up from germline, CDR1 is SGHNT and CDR2 is YENEEA. This CDR3 region has 16 residues. The CDR3 loop is CASSPGRGSGANVLTF. CDR3 in DNA: TGTGCCAGCAGCCCAGGGCGGGGAAGTGGGGCCAACGTCCTGACTTTC.

The CDR3 nucleotides read TGTGCCAGCAGCTTATTACACAGGGCAGAGACCCAGTACTTC. Residues: CASSLLHRAETQYF. The chain joins TRBV7-9 to TRBJ2-5, with D tentatively TRBD1 (6 bases). CDR1 is SEHNR, CDR2 FQNEAQ, per germline (reference sequence). V lost 2 bases and J 4 bases, leaving 11 bases between the germline ends. This CDR3 region has 14 residues.

The chain recombines TRBV5-1 with TRBJ1-4; maybe TRBD1 (6 bases). From germline, CDR1 is SGHRS and CDR2 YFSETQ. The CDR3 is 14 residues long. The V gene lost 7 bases and the J gene lost 0 bases, with 10 bases spanning the gap. The CDR3 loop is CASSEGATNEKLFF. In nucleotides, the CDR3 is TGCGCCAGCTCTGAGGGGGCAACTAATGAAAAACTGTTTTTT.